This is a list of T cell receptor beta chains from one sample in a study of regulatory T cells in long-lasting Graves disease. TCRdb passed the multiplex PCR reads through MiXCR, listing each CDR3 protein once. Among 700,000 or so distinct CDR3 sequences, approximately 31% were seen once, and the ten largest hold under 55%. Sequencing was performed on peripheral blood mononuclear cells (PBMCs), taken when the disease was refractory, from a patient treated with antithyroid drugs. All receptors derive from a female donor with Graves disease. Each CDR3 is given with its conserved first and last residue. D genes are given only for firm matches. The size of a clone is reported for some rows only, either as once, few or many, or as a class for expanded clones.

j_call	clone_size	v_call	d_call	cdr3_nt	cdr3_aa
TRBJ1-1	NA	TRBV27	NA	TGTGCCAGCAGTATTACAGGAGGGGACACTGAAGCTTTCTTT	CASSITGGDTEAFF
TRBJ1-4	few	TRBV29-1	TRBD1	TGCAGCGTTGTGGGACAGGGGGAAAAACTGTTTTTT	CSVVGQGEKLFF
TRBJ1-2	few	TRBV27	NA	TGTGCCAGTTCCCCTACAGGGACCCGGGGCTACACCTTC	CASSPTGTRGYTF
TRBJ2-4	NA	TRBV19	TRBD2	TGTGCCAGTAGTGGCAGCGGGAGGGGAGGGGGAAACATTCAGTACTTC	CASSGSGRGGGNIQYF
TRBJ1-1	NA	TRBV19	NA	TGTGCCAGTAGTATAGTCCCGAAGATGAACACTGAAGCTTTCTTT	CASSIVPKMNTEAFF
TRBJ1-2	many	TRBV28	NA	TGTGCCAGCAGTTTACGCACAGGGGGCTACACCTTC	CASSLRTGGYTF
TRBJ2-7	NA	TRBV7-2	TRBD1	TGTGCCAGCAGCCGAAATACAGGGGAATACGAGCAGTACTTC	CASSRNTGEYEQYF
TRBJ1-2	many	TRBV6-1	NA	TGTGCCAGCAGGGGGCCCGAGGTAGTAAGGGACTATGGCTACACCTTC	CASRGPEVVRDYGYTF
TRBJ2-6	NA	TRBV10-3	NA	TGTGCCACTACTTCTGGGGCCAACGTCCTGACTTTC	CATTSGANVLTF
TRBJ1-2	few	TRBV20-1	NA	TGCAGTGCTAGACAGATACCTAACTATGGCTACACCTTC	CSARQIPNYGYTF
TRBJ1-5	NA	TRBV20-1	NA	TGCAGTGCTAGAGAGGTTCGGGGTCAGCCCCAGCATTTT	CSAREVRGQPQHF
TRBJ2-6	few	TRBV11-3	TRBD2	TGTGCCAGCAGCTGCGGACTAGCGGATGCCCCTGGGGCCAACGTCCTGACTTTC	CASSCGLADAPGANVLTF
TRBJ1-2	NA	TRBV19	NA	TGTGCCAGTAGTATAGCTCAGGCGGGGATCAACTATGGCTACACCTTC	CASSIAQAGINYGYTF
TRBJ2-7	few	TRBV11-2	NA	TGTGCCAGCAGCTTATGGTGGGACAAAGCCTACGAGCAGTACTTC	CASSLWWDKAYEQYF
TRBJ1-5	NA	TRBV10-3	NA	TGTGCCATCAGTGAGGGGAATAGCAATCAGCCCCAGCATTTT	CAISEGNSNQPQHF
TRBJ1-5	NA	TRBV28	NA	TGTGCCAGCACCAACGTGGACGCGCAGCCCCAGCATTTT	CASTNVDAQPQHF
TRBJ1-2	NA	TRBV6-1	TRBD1	TGTGCCAGCAGGATGACAGGGCTAATGTATGGCTACACCTTC	CASRMTGLMYGYTF
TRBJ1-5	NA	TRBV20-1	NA	TGCAGTGCTAGATACGGGGGAGGCAATCAGCCCCAGCATTTT	CSARYGGGNQPQHF
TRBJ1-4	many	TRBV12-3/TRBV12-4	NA	TGTGCCAGCAGTGCAATCCGTAATGAAAAACTGTTTTTT	CASSAIRNEKLFF
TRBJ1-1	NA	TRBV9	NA	TGTGCCAGCAGCGTAGGATTAACCCTGAACACTGAAGCTTTCTTT	CASSVGLTLNTEAFF
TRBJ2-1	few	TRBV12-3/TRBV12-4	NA	TGTGCCAGCAGTTTGAGGATTGAGGAGTTCTTC	CASSLRIEEFF
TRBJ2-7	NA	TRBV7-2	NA	TGTGCCAGCAGTCGCAAGGTGGAGCAGTACTTC	CASSRKVEQYF
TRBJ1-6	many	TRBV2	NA	TGTGCCAGCAGCCGCTGGACGGAAAATTCACCCCTCCACTTT	CASSRWTENSPLHF
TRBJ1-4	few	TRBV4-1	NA	TGCGCCAGCAGCCGAGGACAGATGCCTAATGAAAAACTGTTTTTT	CASSRGQMPNEKLFF
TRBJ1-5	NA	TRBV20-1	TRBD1	TGCAGTGCCATAGACAGGGTAGGCAATCAGCCCCAGCATTTT	CSAIDRVGNQPQHF
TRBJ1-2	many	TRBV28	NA	TGTGCCAGCAGTCGCCGGGACATTAATGGCTACACCTTC	CASSRRDINGYTF
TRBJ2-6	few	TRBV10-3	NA	TGTGCCATCAGTGGGACAGCTGGGGCCAACGTCCTGACTTTC	CAISGTAGANVLTF
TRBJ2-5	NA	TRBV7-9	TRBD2	TGTGCCAGCAGCGCAGCGGGGGTGTGGGAGGGCCAAGAGACCCAGTACTTC	CASSAAGVWEGQETQYF
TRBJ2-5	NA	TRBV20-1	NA	TGCAGTGCTGGCCCCGGTGGGGTAGGGCTGGAGACCCAGTACTTC	CSAGPGGVGLETQYF
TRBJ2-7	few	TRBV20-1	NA	TGCAGTGCAAACAGGGCGAACGAGCAGTACTTC	CSANRANEQYF
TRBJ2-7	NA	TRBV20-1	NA	TGCAGTGCTAGTGTCAGTGACCACGAGCAGTACTTC	CSASVSDHEQYF
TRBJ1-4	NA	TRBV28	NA	TGTGCCAGCAAAAGTAGGGGGAATGAAAAACTGTTTTTT	CASKSRGNEKLFF
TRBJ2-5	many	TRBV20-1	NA	TGCAGTGCTAGAGATACGGCTACTAAAGAGACCCAGTACTTC	CSARDTATKETQYF
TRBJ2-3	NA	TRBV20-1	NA	TGCAGTGCCGACGGACGGGAAATCACAGATACGCAGTATTTT	CSADGREITDTQYF
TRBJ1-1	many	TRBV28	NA	TGTGCCAGCAAGATGGGGAGGATGGCGAACACTGAAGCTTTCTTT	CASKMGRMANTEAFF
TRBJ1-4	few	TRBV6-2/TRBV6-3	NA	TGTGCTGCGGCAGGGTTAGGGGAAAAACTGTTTTTT	CAAAGLGEKLFF
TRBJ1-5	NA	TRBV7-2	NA	TGTGCCAGCAGCTTACAGGACGGGGGGTTGGGTCAGCCCCAGCATTTT	CASSLQDGGLGQPQHF
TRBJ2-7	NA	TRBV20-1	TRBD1	TGCAGTGCTACTCACGGACAGGGCTACGAGCAGTACTTC	CSATHGQGYEQYF
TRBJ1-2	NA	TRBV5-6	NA	TGTGCCAGCAGCTCTCCCCCGACCGGCCTTAGATTTTCCGTGTATGGCTACACCTTC	CASSSPPTGLRFSVYGYTF
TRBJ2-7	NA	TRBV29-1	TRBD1	TGCAGCGCCGAGGGACAGGGTAGCTACGAGCAGTACTTC	CSAEGQGSYEQYF
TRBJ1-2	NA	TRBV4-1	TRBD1	TGCGCCAGCACCCCTAGGGACAGGCCGTCTTATGGCTACACCTTC	CASTPRDRPSYGYTF
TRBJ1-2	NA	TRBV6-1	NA	TGTGCCAGCAGCCTTAGTAACTCGCGGTTCGGCAGTCTACTATATGGCTACACCTTC	CASSLSNSRFGSLLYGYTF
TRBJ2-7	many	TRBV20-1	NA	TGCAGTGCTGAAGTGTCCGGGATTAGCTCCTACGAGCAGTACTTC	CSAEVSGISSYEQYF
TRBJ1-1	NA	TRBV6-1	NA	TGTGCCAGCAGTGGGCAGTCCATGAACACTGAAGCTTTCTTT	CASSGQSMNTEAFF
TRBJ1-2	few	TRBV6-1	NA	TGTGCCAGCCACGGAACAGGGAACTATGGCTACACCTTC	CASHGTGNYGYTF
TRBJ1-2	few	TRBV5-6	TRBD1	TGTGCCAGCAGCTTGAGAGGGACAGGGACTTTCTATGGCTACACCTTC	CASSLRGTGTFYGYTF
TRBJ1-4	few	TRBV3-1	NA	TGTGCCAGCAGCCAAGATCAAGGTTCTAATGAAAAACTGTTTTTT	CASSQDQGSNEKLFF
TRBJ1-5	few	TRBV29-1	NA	TGCAGCGTGGGTGGGGGGCAACAGCCCCAGCATTTT	CSVGGGQQPQHF
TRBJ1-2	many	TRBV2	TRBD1	TGTGCCAGCAGTGAAGCAAGGACAGGAAGTCACTATGGCTACACCTTC	CASSEARTGSHYGYTF
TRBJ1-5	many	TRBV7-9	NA	TGTGCCAGCAGCTTAGAAGGGTTCGGCAATCAGCCCCAGCATTTT	CASSLEGFGNQPQHF
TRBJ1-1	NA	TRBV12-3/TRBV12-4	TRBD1	TGTGCCAGCAGTTTCACAGGGGGCCGAAACACTGAAGCTTTCTTT	CASSFTGGRNTEAFF
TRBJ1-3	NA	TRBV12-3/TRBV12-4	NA	TGTGCCAGCAGTGAGAGGGGGGTAAACACCATATATTTT	CASSERGVNTIYF
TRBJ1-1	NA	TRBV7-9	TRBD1	TGTGCCAGCAGCTTAGTTTCCAGGGGGACATTTGAATTGATCTTT	CASSLVSRGTFELIF
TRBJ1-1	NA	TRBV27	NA	TGTGCCAGCAGTCCCTACAGGGCCGCTGAAGCTTTCTTT	CASSPYRAAEAFF
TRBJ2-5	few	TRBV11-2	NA	TGTGCCAGCAGCCCACGTGGGGGGGGTCAGGGGGCTTGGGAGACCCAGTACTTC	CASSPRGGGQGAWETQYF
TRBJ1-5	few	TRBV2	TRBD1	TGTGCCAGCAGGGCCCAGGGGGATCAGCCCCAGCATTTT	CASRAQGDQPQHF
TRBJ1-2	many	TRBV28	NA	TGTGCCAGCAGTTTCCCTCCCCCGGGAGCTAACTATGGCTACACCTTC	CASSFPPPGANYGYTF